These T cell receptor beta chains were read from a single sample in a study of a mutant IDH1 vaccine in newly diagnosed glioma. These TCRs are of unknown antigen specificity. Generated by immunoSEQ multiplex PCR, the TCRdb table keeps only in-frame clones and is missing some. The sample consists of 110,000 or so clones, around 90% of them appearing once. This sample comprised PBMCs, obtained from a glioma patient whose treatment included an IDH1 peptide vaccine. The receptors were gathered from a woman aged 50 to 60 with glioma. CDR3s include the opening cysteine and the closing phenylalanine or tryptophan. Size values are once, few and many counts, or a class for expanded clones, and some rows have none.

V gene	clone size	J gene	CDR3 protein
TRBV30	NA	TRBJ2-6	CAWIKIGQGSGANVLTF
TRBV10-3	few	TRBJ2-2	CAISWTSGRTGELFF
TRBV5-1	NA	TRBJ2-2	CASSLEADFSWSRTGELFF
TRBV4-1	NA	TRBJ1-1	CASSQDREMKAFF
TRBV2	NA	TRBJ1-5	CASKDRGGGNQPQHF
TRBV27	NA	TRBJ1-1	CASSTTGRGSPFF
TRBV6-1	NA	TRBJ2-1	CASSVRGSYNEQFF
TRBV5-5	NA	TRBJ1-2	CASSVGNRGSYGYTF
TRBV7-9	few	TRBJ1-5	CASSLARGTGGDQPQHF
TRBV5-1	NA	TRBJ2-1	CASSLAGQGKGEQFF
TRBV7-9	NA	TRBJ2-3	CASSPRVGVDTQYF
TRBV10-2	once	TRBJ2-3	CASSAGGRPLNTQYF
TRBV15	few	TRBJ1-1	CATSRDRPPEAFF